Given below is one T cell receptor (beta chain) in context. The antigen remains undetermined. This specimen belongs to a study of response to subunit inactivated influenza vaccine. General observations from the study: Authors suggested each seasonal influenza vaccination recruits few new T cells.

TCRdb processed the RT-PCR reads anew with MiXCR; each CDR3 protein has one entry. The sample consists of about 310,000 distinct CDR3 sequences, approximately 23% of them appearing once. Germline values: CDR1 WSHSY, CDR2 SAAADI. The CDR3 has 14 residues. Trimming shortened V by 3 bases and J by 4 bases, and 10 bases separated the two germline ends. The chain recombines TRBV10-2 with TRBJ1-5; D uncertain. Source: PBMCs from blood, taken about 19 months after vaccination. This TCR derives from a man in his fifties or sixties who received an inactivated influenza vaccine. The CDR3 here is CASSDPRINQPQHF. The CDR3 coding sequence is TGCGCCAGCAGTGACCCACGGATTAATCAGCCCCAGCATTTT.